The T cell receptor (beta chain) under discussion was sequenced for a study of cytomegalovirus exposure and HLA in healthy donors. CDR3 size: 20 residues. PCR primers comprised 60 Vbeta and 13 Jbeta primers. Clones were sequenced by immunoSEQ multiplex PCR, and TCRdb holds only the in-frame ones, with some missing. The repertoire includes fewer than 150,000 clones, 75% to 80% of them detected once, and 5.5% to 7% sits in the top ten. The rearrangement uses TRBV21-1 and TRBJ2-7; the DNA was not used to check the table's D call, TRBD2. TRBV21-1 is given as a pseudogene. This clonotype was sampled from a woman in her thirties or forties in good health and CMV-seropositive. Sequencing was carried out using PBMCs. The CDR3 is CASSKPGLAGQPCPSGEQYF. CDR3 nucleotide sequence: TGTGCCAGCAGCAAACCGGGACTAGCGGGACAACCGTGTCCCTCTGGGGAGCAGTACTTC.